Listed below are T cell receptor beta chains from one sample, sequenced in a study of CD8 T cells in ankylosing spondylitis. MiXCR, run by TCRdb on the 5' RACE reads, gives a single entry per CDR3 protein. The profile covers more than 650,000 distinct CDR3 sequences, with 12% appearing a single time and approximately 0.51% taken by the ten largest. The sequencing sample was made of blood, either unsorted or a sorted T cell fraction (not recorded which). Receptors originate from a male donor with ankylosing spondylitis. Both conserved end residues are part of each CDR3. D genes are given only for firm matches. Size tells how often a clone was seen (once, few, many) or the class of an expanded clone, and some rows leave it out.

clone_size d_call j_call v_call cdr3_length cdr3_nt cdr3_aa
few TRBD1 TRBJ1-6 TRBV5-1 14 TGCGCCAGCAGCCCCCCGACAGGGGGCTCACCCCTCCACTTT CASSPPTGGSPLHF
NA TRBD1 TRBJ2-6 TRBV20-1 17 TGCAGTGCTAGCCGGGACAGGGGGCGTCATGGGGCCAACGTCCTGACTTTC CSASRDRGRHGANVLTF
few NA TRBJ2-2 TRBV7-2 13 TGTGCCAGCAGCCCGGCCCTCACCGGGGAGCTGTTTTTT CASSPALTGELFF
many TRBD1 TRBJ2-3 TRBV3-1 16 TGTGCCAGCAGCCACGGGACAGGGGTTTGGCCAGATACGCAGTATTTT CASSHGTGVWPDTQYF
NA NA TRBJ1-6 TRBV12-3/TRBV12-4 15 TGTGCCAGCAGTCCTATTCAGGGCCATAATTCACCCCTCCACTTT CASSPIQGHNSPLHF
NA TRBD1 TRBJ2-7 TRBV7-9 13 TGTGCCAGCAGCGGACAGGGTATTGGGGAGCAGTACTTC CASSGQGIGEQYF
many NA TRBJ1-2 TRBV7-2 15 TGTGCCAGCAGCTTAGGAGGGACACTTAACTATGGCTACACCTTC CASSLGGTLNYGYTF
NA TRBD2 TRBJ2-1 TRBV7-2 15 TGTGCCAGCAGCGAGGGACTAGCGGCGTACAATGAGCAGTTCTTC CASSEGLAAYNEQFF
many NA TRBJ2-1 TRBV12-3/TRBV12-4 13 TGTGCCAGCAGTAGCAGGGGGGGGAATGAGCAGTTCTTC CASSSRGGNEQFF
NA NA TRBJ1-1 TRBV4-3 13 TGCGCCAGCAGCCAAAATCAGTTGATTGAAGCTTTCTTT CASSQNQLIEAFF
few TRBD2 TRBJ2-1 TRBV18 14 TGTGCCAGCTCACCTCCGGGACTAGCGGGGGGTCTGTTCTTC CASSPPGLAGGLFF
few NA TRBJ2-5 TRBV18 14 TGTGCCAGCTCACCACGACCCGGTGGGGAGACCCAGTACTTC CASSPRPGGETQYF
many NA TRBJ2-7 TRBV20-1 12 TGCAGTGCTAGAGATCAACCCTACGAGCAGTACTTC CSARDQPYEQYF
many NA TRBJ2-7 TRBV5-1 14 TGCGCCAGCATGCCCACGATCGGCTTAGACGAGCAGTACTTC CASMPTIGLDEQYF
many NA TRBJ2-3 TRBV7-2 14 TGTGCCAGCAGCTCCTTGAAACGAGCCGATACGCAGTATTTT CASSSLKRADTQYF
few NA TRBJ2-7 TRBV20-1 10 TGCAGTGCTCCGTTATACGAGCAGTACTTC CSAPLYEQYF
many NA TRBJ2-5 TRBV7-9 13 TGTGCCAGCACCCAGCGATCTCAAGAGACCCAGTACTTC CASTQRSQETQYF
few NA TRBJ1-6 TRBV20-1 11 TGCAGGAGAGGGGGGAAGTCACCCCTCCACTTT CRRGGKSPLHF
NA TRBD1 TRBJ2-7 TRBV10-3 14 TGTGCCATCAGTGACCCGAGGGACAGCCACGAGCAGTACTTC CAISDPRDSHEQYF
NA NA TRBJ2-7 TRBV20-1 12 TGCAGTGCTAGCCTGCAAGGGGACGAGCAGTACTTC CSASLQGDEQYF
few NA TRBJ2-6 TRBV5-1 16 TGCGCCAGCACCCAGACACCTAGGTCTGGGGCCAACGTCCTGACTTTC CASTQTPRSGANVLTF
NA NA TRBJ2-2 TRBV27 13 TGTGCCAGCAGTTGGATGAACACCGGGGAGCTGTTTTTT CASSWMNTGELFF
NA NA TRBJ2-5 TRBV15 18 TGTGCCACCAGCAGAACCCCCGCCGGCAGGGGTTATGGGGAGACCCAGTACTTC CATSRTPAGRGYGETQYF
few TRBD2 TRBJ2-7 TRBV7-2 15 TGTGCCAGCAGCTATCTAGCGGGAGGGCCGTGGGAGCAGTACTTC CASSYLAGGPWEQYF
NA TRBD2 TRBJ2-1 TRBV20-1 14 TGCGTAGCGAACCGGCCTAGCGGGAGGGATGAGCAGTTCTTC CVANRPSGRDEQFF
few NA TRBJ2-5 TRBV18 16 TGTGCCAGCTCACCACTGGCTGGGACACACCAAGAGACCCAGTACTTC CASSPLAGTHQETQYF
NA NA TRBJ1-2 TRBV20-1 13 TGCAGTGCTAGAGATTCCCGGGGCTATGGCTACACCTTC CSARDSRGYGYTF
many TRBD2 TRBJ2-3 TRBV12-3/TRBV12-4 17 TGTGCCAGCAGCCATTTGCCCGGGACTAGCGGTAAAGATACGCAGTATTTT CASSHLPGTSGKDTQYF
few TRBD2 TRBJ2-5 TRBV20-1 11 TGCAGTGCTCGACTAGCGGGGACCCAGTACTTC CSARLAGTQYF
many NA TRBJ2-7 TRBV20-1 13 TGCAGTGCTAGAAGACCCCCCTACTACGAGCAGTACTTC CSARRPPYYEQYF
NA NA TRBJ2-7 TRBV12-3/TRBV12-4 13 TGTGCCAGCAGTTTGTTCCCACTTGGGGAGCAGTACTTC CASSLFPLGEQYF
once NA TRBJ2-7 TRBV5-7 14 TGTGCCATGGGCCCCGGGATAGGGAGACGCGAGCAGTACTTC CAMGPGIGRREQYF
few NA TRBJ2-7 TRBV19 13 TGTGCCAGTAGTATCCGTCGAGATAGCGAGCAGTACTTC CASSIRRDSEQYF
few NA TRBJ1-1 TRBV20-1 13 TGCAGTGCTAGCGAAGACGTTTACACTGAAGCTTTCTTT CSASEDVYTEAFF
NA TRBD1 TRBJ1-2 TRBV30 14 TGTGCCTGCCAAACAGGGGTGGGGTTCTATGGCTACACCTTC CACQTGVGFYGYTF
NA TRBD1 TRBJ1-4 TRBV6-1 14 TGTGCCAGCAGACTATATACAGGGGCTGAAAAACTGTTTTTT CASRLYTGAEKLFF
few NA TRBJ2-5 TRBV6-5 16 TGTGCCAGCAGGCGCTCAGGGGCCGGGTACCAAGAGACCCAGTACTTC CASRRSGAGYQETQYF
NA NA TRBJ2-7 TRBV20-1 14 TGCAGTGCTAGCCGCGCAGGATCCGGAGGCGAGCAGTACTTC CSASRAGSGGEQYF
NA NA TRBJ2-3 TRBV5-1 14 TGCGCCAGCACCCCGGGAGACAGTAGAGATACGCAGTATTTT CASTPGDSRDTQYF
few TRBD1 TRBJ2-1 TRBV5-5 16 TGTGCCAGCAGCTCGACGCAGGGGGCCTCTTACAATGAGCAGTTCTTC CASSSTQGASYNEQFF
NA TRBD1 TRBJ2-7 TRBV12-3/TRBV12-4 14 TGTGCCAGCAGAAGGACAGGATTATCCTACGAGCAGTACTTC CASRRTGLSYEQYF